The 24 T cell receptor beta chains below all came from one sample that was sequenced in a study of cytomegalovirus exposure and HLA in healthy donors. Amplification used 60 Vbeta primers and 13 Jbeta primers. TCRdb's table, derived via immunoSEQ multiplex PCR, lists solely in-frame clones and lacks some. The repertoire includes 100,000 to 150,000 clones, around 80% of them detected once, and about 1.8% sits in the top ten. Sequences were obtained from PBMCs. All receptors come from a female donor in good health and CMV-seropositive.

This clone was seen more than once but under ten times. The chain employs TRBV2 and TRBJ1-5, with D possibly matching TRBD1 (6 bases). The CDR3 loop spans 14 amino acids. The V and J ends lost 3 bases and 7 bases respectively, with 13 bases between them. The germline gives CDR1 SNHLY, CDR2 FYNNEI. The CDR3 sequence: CASSDTGLIQPQHF. CDR3 DNA sequence: TGTGCCAGCAGTGACACAGGGTTGATACAGCCCCAGCATTTT.

This chain links TRBV28 with TRBJ1-4; 8 bases align to TRBD1. This CDR3 has 17 amino acids. V dropped 2 bases and J dropped 7; count of bases not matched to a gene: 12. In germline, CDR1 is MDHEN, CDR2 SYDVKM. The CDR3 region is CASSLVAGGAVSEKLFF. The CDR3 DNA follows: TGTGCCAGCAGTTTAGTGGCAGGGGGCGCGGTTAGTGAAAAACTGTTTTTT.

In its sample, this clone was seen a few times. The genes are TRBV11-3 and TRBJ1-4; 7 bases agree with TRBD1. CDR3 length equals 11 residues. Germline assignment: CDR1 SGHNT and CDR2 YENEEA. V lost 5 bases, J lost 14 bases, and 5 bases stayed unmatched. The CDR3 loop reads CASSGRDSLFF. The CDR3 bases are TGTGCCAGCAGCGGCCGGGACAGTCTGTTTTTT.

The CDR3 reads CASSLRTGQRETQYF. In DNA, the CDR3 is TGTGCCAGCAGCCTCCGGACAGGGCAGCGGGAGACCCAGTACTTC. The rearrangement joins TRBV5-4 to TRBJ2-5, with 8 bases lining up with TRBD1. Germline CDR1 SGHNT, CDR2 YYREEE (reference sequence). Trimming took 4 bases from V and 5 from J; bases not matched to a gene: 10. There are 15 residues in the CDR3. Full variable domain (outside the CDR3, taken from reference TRBV5-4 and TRBJ2-5): ETGVTQSPTHLIKTRGQQVTLRCSSQSGHNTVSWYQQALGQGPQFIFQYYREEENGRGNFPPRFSGLQFPNYSSELNVNALELDDSALYLCASSLRTGQRETQYFGPGTRLLVL.

This clone showed up just a few times. CDR3 nucleotides: TGTGCCAGCAGGGCAGCGGGAGAGAATGAGCAGTTCTTC. The encoded protein is CASRAAGENEQFF. This chain joins TRBV6-1 and TRBJ2-1; 8 bases fit TRBD2. CDR3 length: 13 amino acids. V was clipped by 6 bases and J by 7 bases; unmatched bases: 5. CDR1 is MNHNS and CDR2 is SASEGT in the germline V gene.

The chain carries TRBV11-1 and TRBJ2-5; D possibly corresponds to TRBD1 (5 bases). The germline V and J ends were trimmed by 4 bases and 1 base, with 13 bases remaining between them. There are 15 residues in the CDR3. Germline V lookup: CDR1 SGHAT, CDR2 FQDESV (reference sequence). This chain's CDR3 is CASSYSQGSQETQYF. The CDR3 DNA reads as TGTGCCAGCAGCTACAGCCAGGGATCCCAAGAGACCCAGTACTTC.

CDR3 region: CASSLLVTDTQYF. The CDR3 bases are TGTGCCAGTAGTCTCCTAGTAACAGATACGCAGTATTTT. The V and J genes are TRBV19 and TRBJ2-3; no reliable D call. Germline V gene lookup returns CDR1 LNHDA and CDR2 SQIVND (reference sequence). With 5 bases removed from V and 3 bases from J, the gap between germline ends came to 9 bases. This CDR3 contains 13 residues.

V gene TRBV28 combines with J gene TRBJ1-1; D remains ambiguous. CDR1 and CDR2 from the germline V gene are MDHEN and SYDVKM. The CDR3 is 15 residues long. Trimming stripped 7 bases from V and 4 bases from J, with 19 bases between. In DNA, the CDR3 is TGTGCCAGCACGTCGGAGGAGGCCAAGGGCACTGAAGCTTTCTTT. This translates into CASTSEEAKGTEAFF.

The chain couples TRBV6-6 to TRBJ1-1; the match to TRBD1 covers 8 bases. Germline CDR1 reads MNHNY; CDR2 reads SVGAGI (reference sequence). J lost 4 bases, V lost 5 bases, and 6 bases had no gene match. CDR3 length equals 14 residues. CDR3 residues: CASSDRGGSTEAFF. The DNA for the CDR3 is TGTGCCAGCAGTGACAGGGGTGGTAGCACTGAAGCTTTCTTT.

The V gene is TRBV7-2, the J gene TRBJ1-5, with no clear D. Deletions cut 1 base from V and 5 bases from J, with 12 bases between. Germline lookup yields CDR1 SGHTA and CDR2 FQGNSA. This CDR3 has 15 residues. The CDR3 reads CASSLGRGWDQPQHF. The CDR3 DNA is TGTGCCAGCAGCTTAGGTCGGGGTTGGGATCAGCCCCAGCATTTT.

The V gene is TRBV5-1, the J gene TRBJ2-7; the match to TRBD2 covers 8 bases. Germline lookup yields CDR1 SGHRS and CDR2 YFSETQ. CDR3 length: 14 amino acids. The J segment lost 6 bases and the V segment lost 4 bases, leaving 9 bases of the junction unmatched. The CDR3 DNA is TGCGCCAGCAGCGTCCGGGGGACTAGTTTCGAGCAGTACTTC. This translates into CASSVRGTSFEQYF.

The V call is TRBV6-6, the J call TRBJ1-4; no definite D call. The CDR3 is 12 residues long. Germline CDR1 MNHNY, CDR2 SVGAGI (reference sequence). CDR3 loop: CVSGLTNEKLFF. The CDR3 bases are TGTGTTAGCGGCTTAACTAATGAAAAACTGTTTTTT.

The chain joins TRBV25-1 to TRBJ1-2; D is uncertain. In germline, CDR1 is MGHDK, CDR2 SYGVNS. Trimming took 4 bases from V and 0 from J, leaving 3 bases between them. CDR3 length: 12 residues. This CDR3 is CASSAANYGYTF. The CDR3 nucleotides read TGTGCCAGCAGTGCGGCTAACTATGGCTACACCTTC.

This chain joins TRBV29-1 and TRBJ1-1, with TRBD1 as a possible D gene (5 bases). Trimming took 3 bases from V and 6 from J, leaving 11 bases between them. Germline assignment: CDR1 SQVTM and CDR2 ANQGSEA. The CDR3 extends over 12 amino acids. CDR3 region: CSVDGGYPEAFF. The CDR3 nucleotides are TGCAGCGTTGACGGGGGGTATCCTGAAGCTTTCTTT.

The chain is built from TRBV7-9 and TRBJ2-1; TRBD2 might be the D (6 bases). CDR1 is SEHNR, CDR2 FQNEAQ, per germline (reference sequence). V lost 0 bases to trimming and J lost 3 bases, with 6 bases between them. There are 14 residues in the CDR3. The DNA of the CDR3 is TGTGCCAGCAGCTTAGCGGGAGGCTACAATGAGCAGTTCTTC. The encoded protein is CASSLAGGYNEQFF.

The sample holds one count of this clone. J is TRBJ1-1 and V is TRBV7-9; 8 bases fit TRBD1. The germline CDR1 and CDR2 sequences are SEHNR and FQNEAQ (reference sequence). V lost 5 bases to trimming and J lost 7 bases; unmatched junction nucleotides: 6. The CDR3 sequence is 13 residues long. Written as DNA, the CDR3 is TGTGCCAGCAGCGAACGGACAGGGTGTGAAGCTTTCTTT. Translation gives CASSERTGCEAFF.

Only one count was recorded for this clone. The gene calls are TRBV15 and TRBJ2-7; 7 nucleotides line up with TRBD1. The CDR3 length is 12 residues. Germline CDR1 and CDR2: LNHNV and YYDKDF (reference sequence). J was trimmed by 6 bases and V by 4 bases; bases with no gene match: 3. CDR3 nucleotide sequence: TGTGCCACCAGCACCCGGACAGGCGAGCAGTACTTC. It encodes CATSTRTGEQYF.

The chain employs TRBV30 and TRBJ1-1; 9 bases match TRBD1. Trimming removed 1 base from V and 5 bases from J; junction bases left unmatched: 8. The germline V gene has CDR1 GTSNPN and CDR2 SVGIG (reference sequence). CDR3 size: 15 residues. The CDR3 loop reads CAWSARDRVSTEAFF. CDR3 nucleotides: TGTGCCTGGAGTGCTCGGGACAGGGTTTCGACTGAAGCTTTCTTT.

The V and J genes are TRBV4-1 and TRBJ2-1; possible D gene TRBD1, 5 bases. The CDR3 totals 15 residues. Per the germline V gene, CDR1 is MGHRA and CDR2 is YSYEKL. V was clipped by 0 bases and J by 7 bases, with 13 bases between them. CDR3 sequence (DNA): TGCGCCAGCAGCCAAGATCGCCCAGGGTTAAATGAGCAGTTCTTC. Encoded protein: CASSQDRPGLNEQFF.

The chain is built from TRBV6-5 and TRBJ2-7, with a possible D match to TRBD1 (7 bases). This CDR3 is built from 14 residues. V lost 5 bases to trimming and J lost 4 bases, with 15 bases between them. CDR1 and CDR2 (germline): MNHEY, SVGAGI. The CDR3 DNA reads TGTGCCAGCAGTCTGAGGGCAGGGGGGTACGAGCAGTACTTC. Encoded protein: CASSLRAGGYEQYF.

This sequence joins TRBV14 and TRBJ2-7; D unclear. CDR1 is SGHDN and CDR2 is FVKESK in the germline V gene. The CDR3 contains 14 residues. The V end was cut by 0 bases, the J end by 0 bases, with 6 bases between. The CDR3 reads CASSQDPVSYEQYF. In nucleotides, the CDR3 is TGTGCCAGCAGCCAAGATCCCGTCTCCTACGAGCAGTACTTC. The variable domain in full, completed from reference TRBV14 and TRBJ2-7, reads EAGVTQFPSHSVIEKGQTVTLRCDPISGHDNLYWYRRVMGKEIKFLLHFVKESKQDESGMPNNRFLAERTGGTYSTLKVQPAELEDSGVYFCASSQDPVSYEQYFGPGTRLTVT.

The chain combines TRBV2 with TRBJ2-7; tentatively, D is TRBD1 (7 bases). The ends were cut back, 6 bases at V and 2 bases at J, with 17 bases in the middle. This CDR3 has 15 amino acids. Germline CDR1 reads SNHLY; CDR2 reads FYNNEI. CDR3 coding DNA: TGTGCCAGCAGCCCTGCGGGACAGTTTGCCTACGAGCAGTACTTC. Translated: CASSPAGQFAYEQYF. Variable domain in full (rest from reference TRBV2 and TRBJ2-7): EPEVTQTPSHQVTQMGQEVILRCVPISNHLYFYWYRQILGQKVEFLVSFYNNEISEKSEIFDDQFSVERPDGSNFTLKIRSTKLEDSAMYFCASSPAGQFAYEQYFGPGTRLTVT.

The gene calls are TRBV5-1 and TRBJ2-5; TRBD1 agrees at 9 bases. The J call is in doubt because the DNA end fits TRBJ2-7 better. The CDR3 extends over 15 amino acids. Germline CDR1 and CDR2: SGHRS and YFSETQ. The CDR3 sequence: CASSLGTGTGYEQYF. CDR3 nucleotides: TGCGCCAGCAGCTTGGGAACCGGGACAGGGTACGAGCAGTACTTC.

The chain has TRBV4-1 and TRBJ2-3; 12 bases agree with TRBD2. This CDR3 is built from 17 residues. V dropped 1 base and J dropped 2; count of bases not matched to a gene: 4. The germline V gene encodes CDR1 MGHRA and CDR2 YSYEKL. The CDR3 here is CASSQAPSGGVTDTQYF. The CDR3 DNA is TGCGCCAGCAGCCAAGCGCCTAGCGGGGGGGTCACAGATACGCAGTATTTT.